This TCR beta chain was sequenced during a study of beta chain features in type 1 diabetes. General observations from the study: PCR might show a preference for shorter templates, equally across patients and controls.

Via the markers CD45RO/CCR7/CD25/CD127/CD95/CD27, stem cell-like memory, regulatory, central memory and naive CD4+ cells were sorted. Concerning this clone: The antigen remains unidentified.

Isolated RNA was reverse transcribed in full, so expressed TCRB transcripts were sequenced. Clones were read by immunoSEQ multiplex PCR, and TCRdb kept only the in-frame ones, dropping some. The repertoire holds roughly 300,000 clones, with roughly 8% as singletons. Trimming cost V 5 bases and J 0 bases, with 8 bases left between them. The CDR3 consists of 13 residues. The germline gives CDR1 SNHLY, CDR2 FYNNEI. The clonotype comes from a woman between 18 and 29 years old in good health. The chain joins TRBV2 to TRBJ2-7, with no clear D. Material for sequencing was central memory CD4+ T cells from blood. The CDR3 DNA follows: TGTGCCAGCAGTTTAGAGGTCTCCTACGAGCAGTACTTC. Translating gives CASSLEVSYEQYF.